This T cell receptor (beta chain) is drawn from a study of T cell responses to AZD1222 COVID-19 vaccine. At the level of the study: Some second doses came at about 4 weeks and others at about 12 weeks; these were pooled. Study observations and caveats: Just a handful of people given AZD1222 tested seropositive at baseline. The peak T cell response came first, and repertoires were sampled only after it. Vaccine-related CD4 TCRs covered spike, predominating at 160-218 and 743-854.

Produced via immunoSEQ multiplex PCR; TCRdb's table is partial and in-frame only. The sample lists 100,000 to 150,000 clones; 89% were seen once. Germline values: CDR1 MNHEY, CDR2 SVGEGT. The V segment lost 2 bases and the J segment 7 bases; nucleotides outside the gene matches: 10. This CDR3 has 16 residues. In the case of this clone: The antigen is not known.

The TCR was taken from an adult in good health. V and J are TRBV6-2 or TRBV6-3 and TRBJ2-1, with 8 bases matching TRBD2. The sample in question was peripheral blood, obtained on day 0 of AZD1222 vaccination. The CDR3 reads CASSYIRGGQRNEQFF. The CDR3 coding sequence is TGTGCCAGCAGTTACATTCGGGGGGGCCAGAGGAATGAGCAGTTCTTC.